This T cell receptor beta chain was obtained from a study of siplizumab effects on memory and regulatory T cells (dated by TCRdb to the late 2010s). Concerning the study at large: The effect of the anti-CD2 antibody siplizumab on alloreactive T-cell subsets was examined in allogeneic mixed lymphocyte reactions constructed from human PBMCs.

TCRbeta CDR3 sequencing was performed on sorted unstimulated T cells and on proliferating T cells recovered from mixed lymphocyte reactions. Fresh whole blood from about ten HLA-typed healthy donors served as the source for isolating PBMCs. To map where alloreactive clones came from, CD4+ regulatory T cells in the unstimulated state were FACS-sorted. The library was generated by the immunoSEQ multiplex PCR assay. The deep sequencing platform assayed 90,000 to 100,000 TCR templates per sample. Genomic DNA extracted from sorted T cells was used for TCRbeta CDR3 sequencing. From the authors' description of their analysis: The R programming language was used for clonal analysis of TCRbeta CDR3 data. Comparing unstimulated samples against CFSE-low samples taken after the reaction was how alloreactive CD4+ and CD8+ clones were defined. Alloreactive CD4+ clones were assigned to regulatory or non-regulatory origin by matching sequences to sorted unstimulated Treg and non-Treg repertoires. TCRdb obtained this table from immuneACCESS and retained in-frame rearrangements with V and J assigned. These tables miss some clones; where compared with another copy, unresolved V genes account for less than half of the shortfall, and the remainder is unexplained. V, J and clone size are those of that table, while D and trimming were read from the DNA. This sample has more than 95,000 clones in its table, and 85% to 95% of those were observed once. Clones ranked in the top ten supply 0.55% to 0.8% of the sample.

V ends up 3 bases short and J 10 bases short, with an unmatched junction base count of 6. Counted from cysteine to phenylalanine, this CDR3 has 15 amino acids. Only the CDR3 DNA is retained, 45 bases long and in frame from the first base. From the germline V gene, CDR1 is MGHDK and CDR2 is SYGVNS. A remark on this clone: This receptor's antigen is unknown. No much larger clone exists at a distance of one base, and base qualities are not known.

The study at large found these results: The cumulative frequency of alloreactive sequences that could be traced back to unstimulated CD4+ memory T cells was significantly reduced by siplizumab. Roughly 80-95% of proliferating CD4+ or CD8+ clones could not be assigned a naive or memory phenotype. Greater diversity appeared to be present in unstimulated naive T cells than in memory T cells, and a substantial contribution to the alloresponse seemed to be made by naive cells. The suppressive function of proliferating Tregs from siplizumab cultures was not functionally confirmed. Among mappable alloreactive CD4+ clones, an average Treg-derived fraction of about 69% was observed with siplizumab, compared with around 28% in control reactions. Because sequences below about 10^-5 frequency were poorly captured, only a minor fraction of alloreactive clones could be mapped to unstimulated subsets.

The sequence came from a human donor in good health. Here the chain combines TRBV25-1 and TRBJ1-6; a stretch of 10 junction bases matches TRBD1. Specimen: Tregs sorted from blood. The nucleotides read TGTGCCAGCAGTGATACGGGACAGGGGCGATCACCCCTCCACTTT. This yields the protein CASSDTGQGRSPLHF.